The 5 T cell receptor beta chains below all came from one sample that was sequenced in a study of shared clonotypes between healthy human individuals. Generated by immunoSEQ multiplex PCR, the TCRdb table keeps only in-frame clones and is missing some. The sample has about 490,000 clones, less than 80% seen once. Sequencing input: PBMCs. These receptors were collected from a woman in her thirties or forties in good health. Some clones in this sample may be carry-over from other donors' samples.

A remark on this clone: This likely traces to a read error, being one base from a far larger clone. The rearrangement links TRBV28 to TRBJ2-4; 7 nucleotides match TRBD2. This CDR3 spans 13 amino acids. Per the germline V gene, CDR1 is MDHEN and CDR2 is SYDVKM. With V trimmed by 8 bases and J by 6 bases, 7 bases remained unmatched. CDR3 sequence reads: CASGLGILNIQYF. DNA for the CDR3: TGTGCCAGCGGACTAGGGATCCTAAACATTCAGTACTTC.

This clone was counted many times. The chain carries TRBV2 and TRBJ1-2; D might be TRBD1 (6 bases). CDR3 length equals 13 residues. Germline V CDR1 and CDR2: SNHLY, FYNNEI. V lost 5 bases, J lost 2 bases, and 9 bases lay in between. The CDR3 region is CASSNDRNYGYTF. The DNA for the CDR3 is TGTGCCAGCAGTAACGACAGGAACTATGGCTACACCTTC.

This clone was counted at least ten times. This chain connects TRBV27 to TRBJ1-2; a possible D gene is TRBD1 (5 bases). Trimming pared 2 bases from V and 8 bases from J, leaving 15 bases between. Germline CDR1 reads MNHEY; CDR2 reads SMNVEV (reference sequence). The CDR3 is 14 amino acids. CDR3 residues: CASSLGQGIGGYTF. CDR3 in DNA: TGTGCCAGCAGTTTAGGGCAGGGAATCGGGGGCTACACCTTC.

The rearrangement links TRBV2 to TRBJ1-5, with D possibly matching TRBD1 (5 bases). CDR3 length: 14 residues. V dropped 8 bases and J dropped 4 bases, with 15 bases sitting between them. Germline values: CDR1 SNHLY, CDR2 FYNNEI. Here the CDR3 DNA reads TGTGCCAGCGGTGGGGGGATGGGGAATCAGCCCCAGCATTTT. This encodes CASGGGMGNQPQHF.

V gene TRBV2 combines with J gene TRBJ2-3, with TRBD2 matching 8 bases. The CDR3 length is 14 residues. The V gene end was trimmed by 7 bases and the J gene end by 3 bases; junction bases not matched to a gene: 6. CDR1 SNHLY and CDR2 FYNNEI come from the germline V gene. The CDR3 is CASNPGLVTDTQYF. The CDR3 nucleotides read TGTGCCAGCAACCCGGGACTAGTGACAGATACGCAGTATTTT.